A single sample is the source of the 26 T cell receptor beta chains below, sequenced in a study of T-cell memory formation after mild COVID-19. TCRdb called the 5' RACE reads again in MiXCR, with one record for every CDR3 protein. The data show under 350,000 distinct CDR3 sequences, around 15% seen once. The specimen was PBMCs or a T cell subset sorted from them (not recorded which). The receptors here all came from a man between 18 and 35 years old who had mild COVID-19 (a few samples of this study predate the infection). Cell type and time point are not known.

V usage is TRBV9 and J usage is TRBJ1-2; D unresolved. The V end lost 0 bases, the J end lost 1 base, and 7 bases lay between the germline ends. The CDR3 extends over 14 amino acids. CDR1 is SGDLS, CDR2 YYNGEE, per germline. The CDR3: CASSVEAFNYGYTF. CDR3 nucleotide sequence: TGTGCCAGCAGCGTAGAAGCCTTTAACTATGGCTACACCTTC.

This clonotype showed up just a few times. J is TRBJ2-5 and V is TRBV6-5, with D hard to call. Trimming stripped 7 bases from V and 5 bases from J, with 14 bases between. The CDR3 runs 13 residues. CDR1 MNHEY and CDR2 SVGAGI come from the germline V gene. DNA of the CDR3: TGTGCCAGCACCAACCCTGGGTCTGAGACCCAGTACTTC. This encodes CASTNPGSETQYF.

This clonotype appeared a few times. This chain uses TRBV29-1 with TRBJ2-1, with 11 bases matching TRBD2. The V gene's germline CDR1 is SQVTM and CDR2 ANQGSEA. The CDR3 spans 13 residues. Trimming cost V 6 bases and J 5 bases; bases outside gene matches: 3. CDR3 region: CSVPTSGDNEQFF. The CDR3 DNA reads TGCAGCGTCCCGACTAGCGGGGACAATGAGCAGTTCTTC.

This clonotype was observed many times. This CDR3 reads CASSGDRAGANVLTF. DNA of the CDR3: TGTGCCAGCAGTGGGGACAGGGCTGGGGCCAACGTCCTGACTTTC. The V and J genes are TRBV2 and TRBJ2-6, with TRBD1 matching over 9 bases. Germline V CDR1 and CDR2: SNHLY, FYNNEI. Trimming took 4 bases from V and 2 from J; bases not matched to a gene: 0. CDR3 length: 15 amino acids. Full variable domain (remainder filled in from reference TRBV2 and TRBJ2-6): EPEVTQTPSHQVTQMGQEVILRCVPISNHLYFYWYRQILGQKVEFLVSFYNNEISEKSEIFDDQFSVERPDGSNFTLKIRSTKLEDSAMYFCASSGDRAGANVLTFGAGSRLTVL.

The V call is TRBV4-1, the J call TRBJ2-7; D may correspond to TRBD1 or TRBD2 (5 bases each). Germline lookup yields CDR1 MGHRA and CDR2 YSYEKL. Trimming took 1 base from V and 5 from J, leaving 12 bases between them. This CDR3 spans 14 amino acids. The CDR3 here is CASSQVGTGDEQYF. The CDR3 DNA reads TGCGCCAGCAGCCAAGTCGGGACCGGGGACGAGCAGTACTTC.

As DNA, the CDR3 is TGCGCCAGCAGCGGGGGCTCAGGGAACTATGGCTACACCTTC. Encoded protein: CASSGGSGNYGYTF. V is TRBV5-1 and J is TRBJ1-2, with D perhaps TRBD1 (6 bases). Trimming removed 4 bases at V and 2 bases at J, with 12 bases between. The CDR3 spans 14 residues. Germline V gene lookup returns CDR1 SGHRS and CDR2 YFSETQ.

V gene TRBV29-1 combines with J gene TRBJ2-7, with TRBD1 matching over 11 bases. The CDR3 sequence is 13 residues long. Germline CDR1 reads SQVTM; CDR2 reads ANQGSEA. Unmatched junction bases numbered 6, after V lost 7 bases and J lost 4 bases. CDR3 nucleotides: TGCAGCGGGGGGACAGGGGGAGGATACGAGCAGTACTTC. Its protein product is CSGGTGGGYEQYF.

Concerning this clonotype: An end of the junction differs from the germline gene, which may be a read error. CDR3: CASTLYDPNIQYF. DNA for the CDR3: TGTGCCAGCACCTTATACGATCCAAACATTCAGTACTTC. The V call is TRBV7-2, the J call TRBJ2-4; the D is unclear. Looked up from germline, CDR1 is SGHTA and CDR2 is FQGNSA. The CDR3 runs to 13 residues.

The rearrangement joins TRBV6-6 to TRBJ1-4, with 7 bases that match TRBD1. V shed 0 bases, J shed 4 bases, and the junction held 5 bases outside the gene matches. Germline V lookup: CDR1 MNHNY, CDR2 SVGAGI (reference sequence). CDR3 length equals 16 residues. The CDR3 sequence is CASSYSGQLDNEKLFF. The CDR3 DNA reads TGTGCCAGCAGTTACTCGGGACAGCTGGATAATGAAAAACTGTTTTTT.

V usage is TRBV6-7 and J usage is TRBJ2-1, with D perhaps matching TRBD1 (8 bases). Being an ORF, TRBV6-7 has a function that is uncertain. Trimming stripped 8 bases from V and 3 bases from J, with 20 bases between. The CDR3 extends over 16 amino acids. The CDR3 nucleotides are TGTGCCAGCCATAGGGGGGGCAGGGGGCTCTACAATGAGCAGTTCTTC. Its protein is CASHRGGRGLYNEQFF.

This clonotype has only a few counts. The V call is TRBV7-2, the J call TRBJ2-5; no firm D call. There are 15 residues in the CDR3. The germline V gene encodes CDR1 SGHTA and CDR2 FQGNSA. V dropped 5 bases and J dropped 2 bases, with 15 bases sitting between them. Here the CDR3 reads CASSNLGRYQETQYF. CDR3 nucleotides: TGTGCCAGCAGCAACCTTGGCAGGTATCAAGAGACCCAGTACTTC.

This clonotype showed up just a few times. DNA of the CDR3: TGTGCCAGCAGTCCCGCCCCTCTTTCGATCGCAGATACGCAGTATTTT. It codes for CASSPAPLSIADTQYF. This sequence joins TRBV12-3 or TRBV12-4 and TRBJ2-3; no clear D. V was shortened by 5 bases and J by 4 bases, with 19 bases between the two germline ends. This CDR3 is 16 amino acids long.

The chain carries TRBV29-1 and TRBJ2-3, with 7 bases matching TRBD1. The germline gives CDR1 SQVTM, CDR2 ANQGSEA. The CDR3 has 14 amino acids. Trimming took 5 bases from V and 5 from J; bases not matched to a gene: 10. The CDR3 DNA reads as TGCAGCGTTTATCCGCAGGGGGTCGGAGATACGCAGTATTTT. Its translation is CSVYPQGVGDTQYF.

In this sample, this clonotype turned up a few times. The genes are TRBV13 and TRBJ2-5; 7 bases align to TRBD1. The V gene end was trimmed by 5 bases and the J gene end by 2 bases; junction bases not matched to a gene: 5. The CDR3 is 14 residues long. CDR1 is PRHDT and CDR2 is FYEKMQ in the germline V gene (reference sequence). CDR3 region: CASSGPGQQETQYF. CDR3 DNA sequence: TGTGCCAGCAGCGGACCGGGACAGCAAGAGACCCAGTACTTC.

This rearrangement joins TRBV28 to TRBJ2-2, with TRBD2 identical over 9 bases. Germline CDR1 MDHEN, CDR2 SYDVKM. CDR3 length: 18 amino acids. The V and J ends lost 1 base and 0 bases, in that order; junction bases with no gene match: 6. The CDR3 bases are TGTGCCAGCAGTTTATTTGGGGCTAGCGGGGCGAACACCGGGGAGCTGTTTTTT. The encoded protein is CASSLFGASGANTGELFF.

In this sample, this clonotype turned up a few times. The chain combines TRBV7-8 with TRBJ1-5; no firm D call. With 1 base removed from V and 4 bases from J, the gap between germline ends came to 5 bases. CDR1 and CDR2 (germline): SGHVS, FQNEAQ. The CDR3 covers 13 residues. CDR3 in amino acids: CASSLEQNQPQHF. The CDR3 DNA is TGTGCCAGCAGCTTAGAACAGAATCAGCCCCAGCATTTT.

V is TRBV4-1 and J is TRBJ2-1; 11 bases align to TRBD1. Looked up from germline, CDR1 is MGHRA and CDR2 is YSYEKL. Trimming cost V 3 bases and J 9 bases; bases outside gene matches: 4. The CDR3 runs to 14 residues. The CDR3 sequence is CASSHGTGGTEQFF. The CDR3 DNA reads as TGCGCCAGCAGCCACGGGACAGGGGGAACTGAGCAGTTCTTC.

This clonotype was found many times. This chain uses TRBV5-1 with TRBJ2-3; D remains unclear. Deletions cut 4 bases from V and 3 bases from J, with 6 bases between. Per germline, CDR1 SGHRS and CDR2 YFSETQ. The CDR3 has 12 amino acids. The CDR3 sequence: CASSHETDTQYF. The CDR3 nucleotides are TGCGCCAGCAGCCATGAGACAGATACGCAGTATTTT.

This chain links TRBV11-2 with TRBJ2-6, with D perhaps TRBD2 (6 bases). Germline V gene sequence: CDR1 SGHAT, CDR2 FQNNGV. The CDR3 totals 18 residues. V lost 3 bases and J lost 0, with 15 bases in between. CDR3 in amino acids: CASSFYGGGSSGANVLTF. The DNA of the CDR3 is TGTGCCAGCAGCTTTTACGGGGGAGGCAGCTCTGGGGCCAACGTCCTGACTTTC.

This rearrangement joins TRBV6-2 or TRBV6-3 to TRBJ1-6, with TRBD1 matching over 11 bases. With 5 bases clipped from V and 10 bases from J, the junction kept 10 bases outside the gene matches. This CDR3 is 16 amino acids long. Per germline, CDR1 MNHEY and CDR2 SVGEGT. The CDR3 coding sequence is TGTGCCAGCAGTGCAAGCCCCGGGACAGGGGGATCACCCCTCCACTTT. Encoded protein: CASSASPGTGGSPLHF.

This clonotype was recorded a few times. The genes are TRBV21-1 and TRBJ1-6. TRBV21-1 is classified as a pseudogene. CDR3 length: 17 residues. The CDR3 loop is CASSRGDRSSYNSPLHF. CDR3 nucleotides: TGTGCCAGCAGCAGGGGAGACCGGAGCTCCTATAATTCACCCCTCCACTTT.

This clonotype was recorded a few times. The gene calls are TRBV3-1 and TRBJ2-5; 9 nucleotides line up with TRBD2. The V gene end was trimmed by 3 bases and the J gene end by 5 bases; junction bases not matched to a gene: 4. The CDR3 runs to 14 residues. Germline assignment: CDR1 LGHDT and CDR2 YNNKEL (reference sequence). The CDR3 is CASSHLAGDETQYF. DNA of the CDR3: TGTGCCAGCAGCCATTTAGCGGGGGACGAGACCCAGTACTTC.

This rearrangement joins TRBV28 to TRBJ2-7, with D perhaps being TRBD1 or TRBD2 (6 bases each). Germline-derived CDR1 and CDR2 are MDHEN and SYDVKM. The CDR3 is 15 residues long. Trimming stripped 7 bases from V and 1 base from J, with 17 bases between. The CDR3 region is CASTPGAGQSYEQYV. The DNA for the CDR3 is TGTGCCAGCACCCCGGGGGCAGGGCAATCCTACGAGCAGTACGTC.

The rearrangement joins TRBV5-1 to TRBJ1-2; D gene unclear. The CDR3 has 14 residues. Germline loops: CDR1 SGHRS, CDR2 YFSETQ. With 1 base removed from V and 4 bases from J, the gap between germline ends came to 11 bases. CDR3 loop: CASSLLDLGYGYTF. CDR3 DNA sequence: TGCGCCAGCAGCTTGTTGGACCTGGGCTATGGCTACACCTTC. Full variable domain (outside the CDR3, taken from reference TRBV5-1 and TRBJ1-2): KAGVTQTPRYLIKTRGQQVTLSCSPISGHRSVSWYQQTPGQGLQFLFEYFSETQRNKGNFPGRFSGRQFSNSRSEMNVSTLELGDSALYLCASSLLDLGYGYTFGSGTRLTVV.

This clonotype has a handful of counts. The CDR3 is CSARGTSGLRQFF. Written as DNA, the CDR3 is TGCAGTGCTAGAGGAACTAGCGGATTAAGGCAGTTCTTC. The chain has TRBV20-1 and TRBJ2-1, with 8 bases aligning to TRBD2. The V and J ends lost 1 base and 12 bases, in that order; junction bases with no gene match: 8. Germline V gene data show CDR1 as DFQATT and CDR2 as SNEGSKA (reference sequence). The CDR3 covers 13 residues.

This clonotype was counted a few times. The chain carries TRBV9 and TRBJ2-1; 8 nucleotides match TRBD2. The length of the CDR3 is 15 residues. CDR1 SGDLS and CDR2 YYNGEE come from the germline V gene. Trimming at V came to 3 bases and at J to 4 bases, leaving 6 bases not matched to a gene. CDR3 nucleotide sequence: TGTGCCAGCAGCGCCCCTCCGGGGGGGTACAATGAGCAGTTCTTC. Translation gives CASSAPPGGYNEQFF.